This entry describes one T cell receptor beta chain. Its antigen is as yet unknown. TCRdb passed the reads through MiXCR, listing each CDR3 protein once. There are about 900,000 distinct CDR3 sequences in the sample; roughly 31% occur only once, and around 15% lies in the top ten. The data originate from a study of T cell repertoires in cytomegalovirus infection. The CDR3 spans 16 residues. The J segment lost 4 bases and the V segment lost 2 bases, leaving 10 bases of the junction unmatched. CDR1 MNHNS and CDR2 SASEGT come from the germline V gene. Sequenced material: cultured CD8+ T cells from PBMCs, taken from culture after CMV antigen stimulation. V gene TRBV6-1 combines with J gene TRBJ1-2; 7 positions agree with TRBD1. This receptor was obtained from a human donor in good health (CMV status not recorded). Some clones in this sample may be carry-over from other donors' samples. In DNA, the CDR3 is TGTGCCAGCAGTGAATGGGAGACAGGGTCGGGCTATGGCTACACCTTC. This sequence encodes CASSEWETGSGYGYTF.